A selection of T cell receptor beta chains follows, all from one sample in a study of early stage breast cancer tumors. The table came from immunoSEQ multiplex PCR; TCRdb's copy has only in-frame clones and leaves some out. Of about 70,000 clones listed, around 80% are singletons. The specimen was blood. These receptors originate from a person aged 35-50 years with breast cancer. Both conserved end residues are part of each CDR3. D genes are given only for firm matches. Not every row has a clone size; where given, it reads once, few, many or a size class.

-,TRBV27,TRBD2,TRBJ2-1,TGTGCCAGCAGGCCACTAGCGGCCTACAATGAGCAGTTCTTC,CASRPLAAYNEQFF
-,TRBV19,-,TRBJ2-7,TGTGCCAGTAGTATGGGGTTCGAGCAGTACTTC,CASSMGFEQYF
-,TRBV12-5,-,TRBJ2-1,TGTGCTAGTGGTTTGGTACAGCCTAGTGAGCAGTTCTTC,CASGLVQPSEQFF
-,TRBV7-9,-,TRBJ1-2,TGTGCCAGCAGCTTAGCGAGCGGACAGTCTAACTATGGCTACACCTTC,CASSLASGQSNYGYTF
-,TRBV10-2,-,TRBJ2-5,TGCGCCAGCTCCCCCCGGGAGACCCAGTACTTC,CASSPRETQYF
few,TRBV7-3,-,TRBJ2-5,TGTGCCAGCAGGTCCGGGCCCCCAGAGACCCAGTACTTC,CASRSGPPETQYF
-,TRBV7-9,TRBD1,TRBJ2-2,TGTGCCAGCAGCTCCCGTTACAGGGGCACCGGGGAGCTGTTTTTT,CASSSRYRGTGELFF
-,TRBV6-5,-,TRBJ2-1,TGTGCCAGCTCAACAGGGTACAATGAGCAGTTCTTC,CASSTGYNEQFF
-,TRBV5-1,-,TRBJ2-1,TGCGCCAGCGGGTTAGCAGAGAAGGGCAGGCCGGCGGATGAGCAGTTCTTC,CASGLAEKGRPADEQFF
-,TRBV19,-,TRBJ1-5,TGTGCCAGTAGTTCGACAGGCAACAATCAGCCCCAGCATTTT,CASSSTGNNQPQHF
-,TRBV7-9,TRBD2,TRBJ2-1,TGTGCCAGCAGGTTTCTAGCGGGCGTAAACAATGAGCAGTTCTTC,CASRFLAGVNNEQFF
-,TRBV27,-,TRBJ2-1,TGTGCCAGCAGACGGGACGGAGACTCCTACAATGAGCAGTTCTTC,CASRRDGDSYNEQFF
-,TRBV10-2,TRBD2,TRBJ2-7,TGCGCCAGCAGTGATCAAGCGGGAGTACCCGAGCAGTACTTC,CASSDQAGVPEQYF
-,TRBV18,-,TRBJ2-3,TGTGCCAGCTCACTAGCACAGGTAGATACGCAGTATTTT,CASSLAQVDTQYF
-,TRBV10-2,TRBD2,TRBJ2-1,TGCGCCAGCGGGGGTAGCGGGAGGTACAATGAGCAGTTCTTC,CASGGSGRYNEQFF
-,TRBV28,-,TRBJ2-1,TGTGCCAGCAGTTTCACTAGCCCAAATGAGCAGTTCTTC,CASSFTSPNEQFF
-,TRBV6-5,-,TRBJ1-1,TGTGCCAGCAGTGGAGGACAGGAAGCTTTCTTT,CASSGGQEAFF
-,TRBV11-2,-,TRBJ1-1,TGTGCCAGCAGGCCTACAGGTTCTGGGAACACTGAAGCTTTCTTT,CASRPTGSGNTEAFF
-,TRBV2,-,TRBJ1-4,TGTGCCAGCCACAGGGACTTTAATGAAAAACTGTTTTTT,CASHRDFNEKLFF
-,TRBV6-6,TRBD2,TRBJ2-3,TGTGCCAGCAGTTACTCCTTCGGGAGGGTCACAGATACGCAGTATTTT,CASSYSFGRVTDTQYF
-,TRBV30,TRBD2,TRBJ2-2,TGTGCCTGGAGTGTACTAGCGGGAGACACCGGGGAGCTGTTTTTT,CAWSVLAGDTGELFF
-,TRBV6-1,TRBD1,TRBJ1-1,TGTGCCAGCAGTGCCACCCGGACAGGGGTTGGGAACACTGAAGCTTTCTTT,CASSATRTGVGNTEAFF
once,TRBV5-1,-,TRBJ2-3,TGCGCCAGCACGCTGGGGACTGTCACAGATACGCAGTATTTT,CASTLGTVTDTQYF
-,TRBV28,-,TRBJ1-1,TGTGCAGTTGGACCCATGGGGGGGCTTTTGGACACTGAAGCTTTCTTT,CAVGPMGGLLDTEAFF
-,TRBV7-9,TRBD2,TRBJ2-5,TGTGCCAGCAGCCCCCCATTGGGCGGGAGTTGGGAGACCCAGTACTTC,CASSPPLGGSWETQYF